Below, 21 T cell receptor beta chains from the same sample are listed, as sequenced in a study of cytomegalovirus exposure and HLA in healthy donors. With 60 Vbeta and 13 Jbeta primers, the PCR was carried out. TCRdb keeps only in-frame clones here, not all; method: immunoSEQ multiplex PCR. Here the sample spans 120,000 to 150,000 clones, more than 60% being singletons. Sequencing was done on a sample of PBMCs. Receptor source: a male donor in good health and CMV-seronegative.

There are a few counts of this clone. The chain links TRBV6-5 to TRBJ2-5; D is unclear. Near its end, the DNA agrees better with TRBJ2-7, so the J call may be wrong. The CDR3 contains 11 residues. CDR1 and CDR2 from the germline V gene are MNHEY and SVGAGI. The CDR3 nucleotides read TGTGCCAGCGTCTCAGGTCGCGAGCAGTACTTC. Translating gives CASVSGREQYF.

The table lists this clone with a few counts. The gene calls are TRBV2 and TRBJ1-2; D unresolved. The CDR3 loop spans 13 amino acids. V was cut by 4 bases and J by 4 bases, with 10 bases left in between. Germline values: CDR1 SNHLY, CDR2 FYNNEI. The CDR3 here is CASSAEQLYGYTF. The DNA of the CDR3 is TGTGCCAGCAGTGCTGAACAGCTCTATGGCTACACCTTC.

This chain connects TRBV25-1 to TRBJ1-2; TRBD1 matches 8 bases. The CDR3 is 15 amino acids. Germline V lookup: CDR1 MGHDK, CDR2 SYGVNS. The junction had 8 bases not matched to a gene; V was cut back by 0 bases and J by 8 bases. The CDR3 region is CASSEYSGTGGGYTF. The CDR3 DNA reads TGTGCCAGCAGTGAATATTCCGGGACAGGAGGAGGCTACACCTTC.

The genes are TRBV5-1 and TRBJ2-5; 7 nucleotides match TRBD1. Germline V gene data show CDR1 as SGHRS and CDR2 as YFSETQ. The V segment lost 4 bases and the J segment 5 bases; nucleotides outside the gene matches: 8. This CDR3 spans 14 amino acids. CDR3 DNA sequence: TGCGCCAGCAGCATGGACAGGCCCGGGGAGACCCAGTACTTC. The encoded protein is CASSMDRPGETQYF.

The V and J genes are TRBV5-1 and TRBJ2-5; 8 bases line up with TRBD1. The length of the CDR3 is 14 residues. Germline values: CDR1 SGHRS, CDR2 YFSETQ. With V trimmed by 4 bases and J by 2 bases, 4 bases remained unmatched. CDR3 sequence reads: CASSPGQAQETQYF. CDR3 in DNA: TGCGCCAGCAGCCCGGGACAGGCACAAGAGACCCAGTACTTC.

With regard to this clone: At one of its ends the junction is not consistent with the germline gene, which may arise from a read error. This chain uses TRBV29-1 with TRBJ2-1; TRBD2 might be the D (6 bases). Germline V CDR1 and CDR2: SQVTM, ANQGSEA. The CDR3 extends over 12 amino acids. The CDR3 DNA reads TGCATGTTCTCTGGGGGGTACAATGGGCAGTTCTTC. Its protein is CMFSGGYNGQFF.

The V gene is TRBV10-3, the J gene TRBJ2-7, with 8 bases identical to TRBD2. CDR3 length: 15 residues. CDR1 and CDR2 from the germline V gene are ENHRY and SYGVKD. V shed 8 bases and J 5 bases; nucleotides not matched to a gene: 14. The CDR3 spells CAIQGSGGGTHEQYF. The CDR3 bases are TGTGCCATCCAAGGATCGGGCGGGGGGACCCACGAGCAGTACTTC.

The chain couples TRBV30 to TRBJ2-7; TRBD1 matches at 10 bases. V gave up 3 bases and J gave up 5 bases; unmatched junction bases: 13. The germline CDR1 and CDR2 sequences are GTSNPN and SVGIG (reference sequence). This CDR3 is 16 amino acids long. The CDR3 DNA reads TGTGCCTGGAGGGGGGACCTCGACAGGGGGCCGGACGAGCAGTACTTC. This encodes CAWRGDLDRGPDEQYF. The entire variable domain, with the rest obtained from reference TRBV30 and TRBJ2-7, is as follows: SQTIHQWPATLVQPVGSPLSLECTVEGTSNPNLYWYRQAAGRGLQLLFYSVGIGQISSEVPQNLSASRPQDRQFILSSKKLLLSDSGFYLCAWRGDLDRGPDEQYFGPGTRLTVT.

V is TRBV30 and J is TRBJ2-4; 8 bases are shared with TRBD1. The CDR3 covers 16 residues. V lost 3 bases and J lost 5; bases outside the gene matches: 12. Looked up from germline, CDR1 is GTSNPN and CDR2 is SVGIG (reference sequence). CDR3 bases: TGTGCCTGGAGCCCTAAAACCGGGACAGGCCAAAACATTCAGTACTTC. This sequence encodes CAWSPKTGTGQNIQYF.

This clone was seen more than once but under ten times. The chain recombines TRBV19 with TRBJ2-1; the match to TRBD2 covers 14 bases. The CDR3 runs to 19 residues. V lost 4 bases to trimming and J lost 4 bases; unmatched junction nucleotides: 12. The germline gives CDR1 LNHDA, CDR2 SQIVND (reference sequence). The CDR3 sequence: CASSSRLAGGPVKYNEQFF. In nucleotides, the CDR3 is TGTGCCAGTAGTAGCAGACTAGCGGGGGGGCCGGTTAAATACAATGAGCAGTTCTTC.

The chain carries TRBV6-1 and TRBJ2-3; D is ambiguous. Trimming left V 7 bases short and J 1 base short, with 9 bases between. The germline V gene has CDR1 MNHNS and CDR2 SASEGT. The CDR3 runs 13 residues. CDR3 in DNA: TGTGCCAGCACTTCATTAGGCACAGATACGCAGTATTTT. Its protein product is CASTSLGTDTQYF.

This sequence joins TRBV7-2 and TRBJ2-3, with 7 bases that match TRBD1. J lost 2 bases, V lost 4 bases, and 9 bases had no gene match. The CDR3 is 16 amino acids. Germline CDR1 and CDR2: SGHTA and FQGNSA. CDR3 DNA sequence: TGTGCCAGCAGCTCGGGACAGTCGTTGGTCACAGATACGCAGTATTTT. The encoded protein is CASSSGQSLVTDTQYF.

V is TRBV10-3 and J is TRBJ2-5; TRBD1 might be the D (6 bases). The V end was cut by 5 bases, the J end by 6 bases, with 16 bases between. The germline V gene has CDR1 ENHRY and CDR2 SYGVKD. This CDR3 has 14 residues. The CDR3 region is CAISTGQTGQTQYF. CDR3 DNA: TGTGCCATCAGTACGGGACAAACTGGGCAGACCCAGTACTTC.

The chain recombines TRBV5-4 with TRBJ2-7; 10 bases are shared with TRBD2. The length of the CDR3 is 15 residues. CDR1 is SGHNT and CDR2 is YYREEE in the germline V gene (reference sequence). V lost 4 bases to trimming and J lost 2 bases; unmatched junction nucleotides: 6. The CDR3 region is CASSGLAGVTYEQYF. In DNA form, the CDR3 reads TGTGCCAGCAGCGGGCTAGCGGGGGTTACCTACGAGCAGTACTTC.

The V call is TRBV28, the J call TRBJ1-2; 7 nucleotides agree with TRBD1. The CDR3 runs 14 residues. Germline CDR1 is MDHEN and CDR2 is SYDVKM. After removal of 6 bases from V and 4 bases from J, the junction contained 8 bases not matched to a gene. DNA of the CDR3: TGTGCCAGCAGACCCGAGGGACAGACCTATGGCTACACCTTC. Translated: CASRPEGQTYGYTF.

J is TRBJ2-2 and V is TRBV18, with 8 bases matching TRBD1. This CDR3 comprises 17 residues. Per the germline V gene, CDR1 is KGHSH and CDR2 is LQKENI. V lost 0 bases to trimming and J lost 6 bases; unmatched junction nucleotides: 9. CDR3 sequence (DNA): TGTGCCAGCTCACCACCGACAGGGGAACTACTCCCCGGGGAGCTGTTTTTT. Amino acid sequence: CASSPPTGELLPGELFF.

This clone was counted between two and nine times. The V call is TRBV7-3, the J call TRBJ1-1; D not resolved. This CDR3 spans 15 amino acids. The germline V gene encodes CDR1 SGHTA and CDR2 FQGTGA. V gave up 0 bases and J gave up 0 bases, with 8 bases separating them. For the CDR3, the DNA is TGTGCCAGCAGCTTAACTCACGCGGTGAACACTGAAGCTTTCTTT. It encodes CASSLTHAVNTEAFF.

This rearrangement joins TRBV4-2 to TRBJ2-1, with 12 bases matching TRBD1. CDR3 size: 15 residues. The germline V gene has CDR1 LGHNA and CDR2 YNFKEQ. The V gene end was trimmed by 4 bases and the J gene end by 7 bases; junction bases not matched to a gene: 5. The CDR3 reads CASSRGTGGLNEQFF. In nucleotides, the CDR3 is TGTGCCAGCAGCCGCGGGACAGGGGGCCTAAATGAGCAGTTCTTC.

The chain carries TRBV18 and TRBJ2-5; unclear D gene. The J call may be in error: the DNA end matches TRBJ2-7 better. The CDR3 totals 11 residues. Germline loops: CDR1 KGHSH, CDR2 LQKENI. CDR3 bases: TGTGCCAGCTCCCTAGAGTACGAGCAGTACTTC. This encodes CASSLEYEQYF.

The chain carries TRBV27 and TRBJ2-1, with D maybe TRBD1 (5 bases). CDR3 length: 16 amino acids. Trimming stripped 0 bases from V and 8 bases from J, with 17 bases between. Germline V CDR1 and CDR2: MNHEY, SMNVEV (reference sequence). The CDR3 bases are TGTGCCAGCAGTTTATCTCAGGGCTTCTCTATCCATGAGCAGTTCTTC. Protein: CASSLSQGFSIHEQFF.

The chain recombines TRBV5-6 with TRBJ1-2, with D tentatively TRBD1 (6 bases). CDR3 size: 13 residues. V was pared by 5 bases and J by 6 bases, with 14 bases between. CDR1 and CDR2 from the germline V gene are SGHDT and YYEEEE. The CDR3 reads CASRPTGSNGYTF. The DNA for the CDR3 is TGTGCCAGCAGACCTACAGGGTCCAATGGCTACACCTTC.